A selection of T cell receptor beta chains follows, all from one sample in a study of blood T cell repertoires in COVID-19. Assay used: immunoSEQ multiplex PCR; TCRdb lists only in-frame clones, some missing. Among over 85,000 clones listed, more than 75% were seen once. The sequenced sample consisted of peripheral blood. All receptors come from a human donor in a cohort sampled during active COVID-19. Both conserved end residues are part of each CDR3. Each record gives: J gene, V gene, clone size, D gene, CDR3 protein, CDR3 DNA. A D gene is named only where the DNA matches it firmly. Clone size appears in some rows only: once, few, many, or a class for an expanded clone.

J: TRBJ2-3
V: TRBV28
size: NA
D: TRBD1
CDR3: CASRQGALSGDTQYF
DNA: TGTGCCAGCAGACAGGGGGCGCTTTCTGGAGATACGCAGTATTTT

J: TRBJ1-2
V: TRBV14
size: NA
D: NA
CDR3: CASSQLRRNYGYTF
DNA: TGTGCCAGCAGCCAACTGCGGAGGAACTATGGCTACACCTTC

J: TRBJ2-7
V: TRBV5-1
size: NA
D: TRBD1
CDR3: CASTSTGTYEQYF
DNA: TGCGCCAGCACTTCGACAGGGACCTACGAGCAGTACTTC

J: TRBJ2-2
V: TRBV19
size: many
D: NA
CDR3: CASSPPRGYTGELFF
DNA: TGTGCCAGTAGTCCCCCTCGGGGGTACACCGGGGAGCTGTTTTTT

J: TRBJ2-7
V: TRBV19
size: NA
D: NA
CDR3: CALTTGYDDEQYF
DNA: TGTGCCCTAACCACGGGGTATGATGACGAGCAGTACTTC

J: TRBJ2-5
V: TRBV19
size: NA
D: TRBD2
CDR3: CASSIGTSIWETQYF
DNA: TGTGCCAGTAGTATTGGGACTAGCATTTGGGAGACCCAGTACTTC

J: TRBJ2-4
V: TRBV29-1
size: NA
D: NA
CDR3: CSVEDYLAKNIQYF
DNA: TGCAGCGTTGAAGATTATCTAGCCAAAAACATTCAGTACTTC

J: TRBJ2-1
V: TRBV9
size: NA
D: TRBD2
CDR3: CASSRTSGSRGNNEQFF
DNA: TGTGCCAGCAGCAGGACTAGCGGGAGCCGGGGTAACAATGAGCAGTTCTTC

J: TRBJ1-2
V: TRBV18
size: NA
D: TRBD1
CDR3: CASSPWTGLTYGGYTF
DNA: TGTGCCAGCTCACCATGGACAGGGCTAACTTATGGTGGCTACACCTTC

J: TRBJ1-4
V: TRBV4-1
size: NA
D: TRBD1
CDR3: CASSQLPPGTGTTTNEKLFF
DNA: TGCGCCAGCAGCCAATTACCCCCCGGGACAGGGACGACAACTAATGAAAAACTGTTTTTT

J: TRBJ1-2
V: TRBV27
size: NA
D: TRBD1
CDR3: CASRDGTGYGYTF
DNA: TGTGCCAGCAGGGATGGGACAGGGTATGGCTACACCTTC

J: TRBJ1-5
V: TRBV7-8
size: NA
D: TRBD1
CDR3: CASSVTGTGIQPQHF
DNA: TGTGCCAGCAGCGTAACCGGGACAGGTATTCAGCCCCAGCATTTT

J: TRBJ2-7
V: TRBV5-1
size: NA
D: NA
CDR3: CASSLAGSEQYF
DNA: TGCGCCAGCAGCTTGGCCGGGTCCGAGCAGTACTTC

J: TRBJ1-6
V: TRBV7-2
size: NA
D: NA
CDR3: CASSFIGVDSPLHF
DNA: TGTGCCAGCAGCTTTATCGGGGTCGATTCACCCCTCCACTTT

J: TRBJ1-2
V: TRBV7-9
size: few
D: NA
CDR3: CASSTQGSHPGTF
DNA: TGTGCCAGCAGCACCCAGGGGTCGCACCCAGGAACCTTC

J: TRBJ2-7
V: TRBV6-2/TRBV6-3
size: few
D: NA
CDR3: CASSYGQFVSYEQYF
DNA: TGTGCCAGCAGTTATGGTCAGTTCGTCTCCTACGAGCAGTACTTC

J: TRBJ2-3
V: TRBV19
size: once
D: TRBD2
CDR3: CASTWRAGEDTQYF
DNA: TGTGCCAGTACGTGGCGGGCGGGGGAGGATACGCAGTATTTT

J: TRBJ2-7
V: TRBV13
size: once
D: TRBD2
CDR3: CASSARDYYYEQYF
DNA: TGTGCCAGCAGCGCCCGGGACTACTACTACGAGCAGTACTTC

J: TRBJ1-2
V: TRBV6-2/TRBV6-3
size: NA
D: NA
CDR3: CASSYGGLLGYTF
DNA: TGTGCCAGCAGTTACGGCGGCCTTCTTGGCTACACCTTC

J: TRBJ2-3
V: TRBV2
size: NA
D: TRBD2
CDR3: CASSESSGRADTQYF
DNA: TGTGCCAGCAGTGAGTCTAGCGGGAGGGCAGATACGCAGTATTTT

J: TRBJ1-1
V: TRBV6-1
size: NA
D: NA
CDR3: CASSEIWAVAFF
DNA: TGTGCCAGCAGTGAAATCTGGGCAGTAGCTTTCTTT

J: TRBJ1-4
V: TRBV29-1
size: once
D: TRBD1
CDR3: CSVGTGTNEKLFF
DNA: TGCAGCGTTGGGACAGGGACTAATGAAAAACTGTTTTTT

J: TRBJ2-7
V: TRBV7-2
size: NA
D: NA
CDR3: CASSFEDTYEQYF
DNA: TGTGCCAGCAGCTTCGAGGATACCTACGAGCAGTACTTC

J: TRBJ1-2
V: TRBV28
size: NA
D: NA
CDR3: CASSLTGSAYGYTF
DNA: TGTGCCAGCAGTCTGACCGGGTCAGCCTATGGCTACACCTTC

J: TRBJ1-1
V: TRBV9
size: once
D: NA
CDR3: CASSVEGSATEAFF
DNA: TGTGCCAGCAGCGTAGAGGGGTCGGCCACTGAAGCTTTCTTT

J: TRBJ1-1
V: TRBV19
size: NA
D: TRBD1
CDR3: CASSPDGTEPSNTEAFF
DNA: TGTGCCAGTAGTCCGGACGGGACAGAGCCCTCGAACACTGAAGCTTTCTTT

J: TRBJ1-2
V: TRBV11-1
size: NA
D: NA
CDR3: CASSLDSYGYTF
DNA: TGTGCCAGCAGCTTGGACAGCTATGGCTACACCTTC

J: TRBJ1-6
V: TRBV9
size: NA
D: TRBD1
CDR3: CASSGDRVYSPLHF
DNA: TGTGCCAGCAGCGGCGACAGGGTGTATTCACCCCTCCACTTT

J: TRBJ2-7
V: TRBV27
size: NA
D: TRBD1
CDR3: CASRSRTGDYEQYF
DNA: TGTGCCAGCAGATCGAGGACAGGGGACTACGAGCAGTACTTC

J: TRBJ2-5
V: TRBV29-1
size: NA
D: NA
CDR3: CSVGNVPSWSRETQYF
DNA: TGCAGCGTTGGAAACGTCCCCTCGTGGAGCCGGGAGACCCAGTACTTC

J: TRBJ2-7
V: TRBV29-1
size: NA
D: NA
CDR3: CSVGYRHLYEQYF
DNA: TGCAGCGTTGGGTATAGACACCTCTACGAGCAGTACTTC

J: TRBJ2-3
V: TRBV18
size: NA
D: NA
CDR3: CASSPIMQSTDTQYF
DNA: TGTGCCAGCTCACCAATCATGCAGTCCACAGATACGCAGTATTTT

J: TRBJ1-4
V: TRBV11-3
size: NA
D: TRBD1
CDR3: CASSSDRALNEKLFF
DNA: TGTGCCAGCAGCTCAGACAGGGCTCTTAATGAAAAACTGTTTTTT

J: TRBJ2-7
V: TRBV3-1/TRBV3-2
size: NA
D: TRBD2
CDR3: CASSHGGSSYEQYF
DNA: TGTGCCAGCAGCCATGGCGGGAGCTCCTACGAGCAGTACTTC

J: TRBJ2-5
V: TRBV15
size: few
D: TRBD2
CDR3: CATSRDYGEVAGETQYF
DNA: TGTGCCACCAGCAGAGATTACGGGGAAGTAGCGGGAGAGACCCAGTACTTC

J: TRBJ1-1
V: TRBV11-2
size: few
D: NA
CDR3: CASSLDRSDTEAFF
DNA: TGTGCCAGCAGCTTAGACAGGTCAGACACTGAAGCTTTCTTT

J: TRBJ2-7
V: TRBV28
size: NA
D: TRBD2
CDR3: CASTNGLAGAYEQYF
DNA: TGTGCCAGCACCAACGGACTAGCGGGGGCCTACGAGCAGTACTTC

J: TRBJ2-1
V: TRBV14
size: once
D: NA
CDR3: CASSLLGGGARNEQFF
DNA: TGTGCCAGCAGCCTGCTTGGGGGAGGTGCTCGGAATGAGCAGTTCTTC

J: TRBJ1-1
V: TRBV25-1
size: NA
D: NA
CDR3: CASTPLAAPNTEAFF
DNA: TGTGCCAGCACCCCTTTAGCAGCACCGAACACTGAAGCTTTCTTT

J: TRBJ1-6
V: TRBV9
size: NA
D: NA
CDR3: CASSVGGGPQNSPLHF
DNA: TGTGCCAGCAGCGTAGGAGGGGGACCCCAGAATTCACCCCTCCACTTT

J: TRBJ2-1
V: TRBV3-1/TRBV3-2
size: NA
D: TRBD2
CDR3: CASSPQAGENPRNNEQFF
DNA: TGTGCCAGCAGCCCCCAAGCGGGAGAAAATCCCAGGAACAATGAGCAGTTCTTC

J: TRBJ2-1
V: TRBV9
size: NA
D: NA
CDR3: CASSVVGGSGNEQFF
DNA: TGTGCCAGCAGCGTAGTAGGAGGGAGTGGGAATGAGCAGTTCTTC

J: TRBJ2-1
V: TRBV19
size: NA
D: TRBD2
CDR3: CASSSGSLAYNEQFF
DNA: TGTGCCAGTAGTAGCGGGAGCCTTGCCTACAATGAGCAGTTCTTC